One sample yielded the 4 T cell receptor beta chains listed below, sequenced in a study of blood T cell repertoires in COVID-19. Generated by immunoSEQ multiplex PCR, the TCRdb table keeps only in-frame clones and is missing some. This sample carries about 42,000 clones, roughly 80% of them seen once, and the ten largest clones take under 30%. The sequenced sample consisted of peripheral blood. These TCRs come from a woman in her 70s with acute or convalescent COVID-19.

This clone was observed once. The chain carries TRBV30 and TRBJ1-2; D uncertain. From germline, CDR1 is GTSNPN and CDR2 SVGIG (reference sequence). The CDR3 length is 11 residues. V was clipped by 5 bases and J by 4 bases, with 8 bases between them. This chain's CDR3 is CAWYRVYGYTF. CDR3 coding DNA: TGTGCCTGGTACCGGGTCTATGGCTACACCTTC.

The chain joins TRBV6-5 to TRBJ1-2, with D uncertain. The V gene's germline CDR1 is MNHEY and CDR2 SVGAGI. V lost 0 bases, J lost 3 bases, and 11 bases lay in between. This CDR3 comprises 15 residues. The CDR3 DNA is TGTGCCAGCAGTTACTCCGGGGTGGGTGACTATGGCTACACCTTC. It encodes CASSYSGVGDYGYTF.

V usage is TRBV27 and J usage is TRBJ2-3, with a tentative D call TRBD2 (6 bases). This CDR3 contains 16 residues. Trimming removed 8 bases from V and 4 bases from J, with 22 bases in between. From germline, CDR1 is MNHEY and CDR2 SMNVEV (reference sequence). The CDR3 region has the DNA TGTGCCAGCTATTCCTACCTAGCGCGATTCCCAGATACGCAGTATTTT. This encodes CASYSYLARFPDTQYF.

The chain combines TRBV4-3 with TRBJ2-5; D remains ambiguous. Germline V CDR1 and CDR2: LGHNA, YSLEER. V was shortened by 0 bases and J by 1 base, with 9 bases between the two germline ends. CDR3 size: 15 residues. CDR3 sequence: CASSQDFTVQETQYF. The CDR3 nucleotides read TGCGCCAGCAGCCAAGATTTCACAGTCCAAGAGACCCAGTACTTC.